This entry lists 28 T cell receptor beta chains sequenced from one sample in a study of molecular identifiers for immune sequencing clone quantification. One entry per CDR3 protein, called by TCRdb with MiXCR from the PCR reads. The table shows some 320,000 distinct CDR3 sequences, with over 20% occurring only once. What was sequenced was naive CD8+ T cells from blood, with Jurkat cell RNA spiked in. Subset specified: FACS-sorted CD8+CD4-CCR7+CD45RA+ naive T cells. These receptors all come from a human donor in good health. Some libraries in this study had Jurkat cell RNA spiked in.

This clonotype was seen ten or more times. The chain couples TRBV29-1 to TRBJ2-2; D is perhaps TRBD2 (6 bases). Trimming left V 3 bases short and J 5 bases short, with 10 bases between. The CDR3 has 13 residues. The germline gives CDR1 SQVTM, CDR2 ANQGSEA. CDR3 in DNA: TGCAGCGTTGAGGGACTTCAAACCGGGGAGCTGTTTTTT. Its protein is CSVEGLQTGELFF.

As to this clonotype: Just one base apart from a much larger clone, this may be a read error. V and J are TRBV7-9 and TRBJ2-3; 11 positions agree with TRBD1. The J segment lost 8 bases and the V segment lost 2 bases, leaving 15 bases of the junction unmatched. Germline V gene sequence: CDR1 SEHNR, CDR2 FQNEAQ (reference sequence). CDR3 size: 18 residues. The CDR3 DNA is TGTGCCAGCAGCTTAATCCCGGGACAGGGGGTTTCCTCAGGTACGCAGTATTTT. Its translation is CASSLIPGQGVSSGTQYF.

This clonotype was seen many times. The gene calls are TRBV18 and TRBJ1-2, with TRBD1 as a possible D gene (5 bases). The CDR3 is 12 amino acids. Trimming removed 5 bases at V and 7 bases at J, with 11 bases between. Germline-derived CDR1 and CDR2 are KGHSH and LQKENI. The CDR3 sequence is CASSGRVPGYTF. In DNA, the CDR3 is TGTGCCAGCTCAGGCAGGGTTCCTGGCTACACCTTC.

The sample holds many counts of this clonotype. The V and J genes are TRBV20-1 and TRBJ2-1, with D perhaps matching TRBD2 (6 bases). The CDR3 sequence is 14 residues long. Germline assignment: CDR1 DFQATT and CDR2 SNEGSKA (reference sequence). The ends were cut back, 0 bases at V and 5 bases at J, with 11 bases in the middle. The CDR3 DNA reads TGCAGTGCTAGAGATGGTTCTAGCGACAATGAGCAGTTCTTC. Amino acids: CSARDGSSDNEQFF.

The table lists this clonotype with many counts. The chain has TRBV9 and TRBJ2-3; TRBD2 might be the D (6 bases). Germline V gives CDR1 SGDLS, CDR2 YYNGEE. V lost 3 bases and J 1 base, leaving 12 bases between the germline ends. The CDR3 totals 15 residues. The CDR3 coding sequence is TGTGCCAGCAGCGGTGATAGCGGCGGCACAGATACGCAGTATTTT. It codes for CASSGDSGGTDTQYF.

This clonotype has ten or more counts. This chain links TRBV4-3 with TRBJ2-1; 8 bases align to TRBD1. Trimming took 3 bases from V and 4 from J; bases not matched to a gene: 5. CDR1 is LGHNA, CDR2 YSLEER, per germline. This CDR3 has 15 residues. CDR3 coding DNA: TGCGCCAGCAGCCAGGACAGGGCCCCTTACAATGAGCAGTTCTTC. The encoded protein is CASSQDRAPYNEQFF.

This clonotype was recorded a few times. The J gene is TRBJ2-6, the V gene TRBV6-6; 11 bases are shared with TRBD1. CDR3 length equals 20 residues. Germline CDR1 is MNHNY and CDR2 is SVGAGI (reference sequence). Unmatched junction bases numbered 9, after V lost 2 bases and J lost 0 bases. The CDR3 region has the DNA TGTGCCAGCAGTTACGCAGCCGGGACAGGGGGTTTCTCTGGGGCCAACGTCCTGACTTTC. Its protein is CASSYAAGTGGFSGANVLTF.

There are a few counts of this clonotype. A read error may explain this, as a much larger clone is one base away. The rearrangement links TRBV2 to TRBJ2-3; a weak D match, TRBD2 (6 bases). CDR3 size: 15 residues. Trimming took off 4 bases at V and 3 bases at J, with 14 bases between the two ends. The V gene's germline CDR1 is SNHLY and CDR2 FYNNEI. CDR3 DNA sequence: TGTGCCAGCAGTGGGAGGGTCCTGCAGACAGATACGCAGTATTTT. Protein: CASSGRVLQTDTQYF.

To note about this clonotype: A much larger clonotype is one base distant, so this may be a read error. J is TRBJ2-6 and V is TRBV27; possible D gene TRBD2, 5 bases. Deletions cut 6 bases from V and 0 bases from J, with 6 bases between. This CDR3 spans 14 amino acids. Germline V gives CDR1 MNHEY, CDR2 SMNVEV (reference sequence). The CDR3 reads CASSRGSGANVLTF. CDR3 coding DNA: TGTGCCAGCAGCCGGGGCTCTGGGGCCAACGTCCTGACTTTC.

As concerns this clonotype: A much larger clone lies one base from this, so it may be a read error. Here the CDR3 reads CSARDGRHSGANVLTF. CDR3 DNA sequence: TGCAGTGCTAGAGATGGGCGCCACTCTGGGGCCAACGTCCTGACTTTC. The J gene is TRBJ2-6, the V gene TRBV20-1; D remains unclear. The CDR3 sequence is 16 residues long. The germline V and J ends were trimmed by 0 bases and 0 bases, with 9 bases remaining between them. Germline CDR1 DFQATT, CDR2 SNEGSKA (reference sequence).

V gene TRBV12-3 or TRBV12-4 combines with J gene TRBJ1-1; D remains unclear. The CDR3 is made up of 15 amino acids. Trimming pared 7 bases from V and 3 bases from J, leaving 18 bases between. The CDR3 protein is CASTPRGLGDTEAFF. The CDR3, as DNA: TGTGCCAGCACCCCAAGAGGTCTTGGTGACACTGAAGCTTTCTTT.

Notes on this clonotype: Just one base apart from a much larger clone, this may be a read error. This chain connects TRBV18 to TRBJ2-7; 8 bases align to TRBD2. The CDR3 covers 15 residues. Trimming at V came to 3 bases and at J to 2 bases, leaving 6 bases not matched to a gene. Looked up from germline, CDR1 is KGHSH and CDR2 is LQKENI. The CDR3 protein is CASSPVAGSPYEQYF. The CDR3, as DNA: TGTGCCAGCTCACCTGTAGCGGGGTCCCCCTACGAGCAGTACTTC.

The chain has TRBV27 and TRBJ2-5, with D tentatively TRBD2 (6 bases). Germline CDR1 MNHEY, CDR2 SMNVEV (reference sequence). CDR3 size: 14 residues. V dropped 6 bases and J dropped 2 bases, with 13 bases sitting between them. The CDR3 loop is CASSPIAVQETQYF. The CDR3 bases are TGTGCCAGCAGCCCCATAGCGGTACAAGAGACCCAGTACTTC.

This chain connects TRBV4-1 to TRBJ1-1; D possibly corresponds to TRBD1 (5 bases). CDR1 is MGHRA, CDR2 YSYEKL, per germline. CDR3 length equals 13 residues. The germline V and J ends were trimmed by 5 bases and 3 bases, with 10 bases remaining between them. CDR3 sequence reads: CASSTGRYTEAFF. The CDR3 DNA reads TGCGCCAGCAGCACGGGACGGTACACTGAAGCTTTCTTT.

The chain combines TRBV27 with TRBJ2-7, with D possibly being TRBD1 (5 bases). Germline-derived CDR1 and CDR2 are MNHEY and SMNVEV (reference sequence). CDR3 length equals 14 residues. Trimming pared 2 bases from V and 5 bases from J, leaving 13 bases between. CDR3: CASSLRPGKNEQYF. CDR3 DNA sequence: TGTGCCAGCAGTTTACGTCCAGGGAAGAACGAGCAGTACTTC.

J is TRBJ2-1 and V is TRBV11-3; TRBD2 agrees at 9 bases. Trimming took 5 bases from V and 6 from J; bases not matched to a gene: 5. The CDR3 is 14 residues long. CDR1 is SGHNT and CDR2 is YENEEA in the germline V gene. The chain's CDR3 is CASSQGLAGNEQFF. The CDR3 DNA reads as TGTGCCAGCAGCCAGGGACTAGCTGGCAATGAGCAGTTCTTC.

The chain carries TRBV20-1 and TRBJ2-1; 9 positions agree with TRBD2. The length of the CDR3 is 14 residues. V lost 4 bases and J lost 7; bases outside the gene matches: 8. Germline V lookup: CDR1 DFQATT, CDR2 SNEGSKA (reference sequence). CDR3 region: CSAMRGGNVNEQFF. In nucleotides, the CDR3 is TGCAGTGCTATGCGGGGGGGCAATGTAAATGAGCAGTTCTTC.

The chain carries TRBV12-3 or TRBV12-4 and TRBJ1-2; D uncertain. The CDR3 is 15 amino acids. V dropped 1 base and J dropped 0 bases, with 9 bases sitting between them. CDR3 in amino acids: CASSLVGQPNYGYTF. For the CDR3, the DNA is TGTGCCAGCAGTTTAGTTGGGCAACCTAACTATGGCTACACCTTC.

As regards this clonotype: A much larger clone differs from this one at a single base, so this may be a read error. No conserved phenylalanine or tryptophan ends this CDR3, so it is likely a read error. This rearrangement joins TRBV4-1 to TRBJ1-1; the D gene is possibly TRBD1 (5 bases). This CDR3 is 16 amino acids long. Trimming pared 3 bases from V and 1 base from J, leaving 15 bases between. Per germline, CDR1 MGHRA and CDR2 YSYEKL. CDR3 DNA sequence: TGCGCCAGCAGCCAGGAGGGGCCATCTGAGAACACTGAAGCTTTCCTT. Amino acids: CASSQEGPSENTEAFL.

In this sample, this clonotype turned up a few times. J is TRBJ2-7 and V is TRBV7-9, with D tentatively TRBD1 (6 bases). V shed 5 bases and J shed 0 bases, with 11 bases lying between them. CDR1 and CDR2 from the germline V gene are SEHNR and FQNEAQ (reference sequence). The CDR3 is 14 amino acids. The CDR3 here is CASSHGQRSYEQYF. CDR3 DNA: TGTGCCAGCAGCCATGGACAGCGCTCCTACGAGCAGTACTTC. The full variable domain, completed using reference TRBV7-9 and TRBJ2-7, is DTGVSQNPRHKITKRGQNVTFRCDPISEHNRLYWYRQTLGQGPEFLTYFQNEAQLEKSRLLSDRFSAERPKGSFSTLEIQRTEQGDSAMYLCASSHGQRSYEQYFGPGTRLTVT.

This clonotype was counted ten times or more. This chain connects TRBV12-3 or TRBV12-4 to TRBJ2-3; the D gene is possibly TRBD1 (6 bases). This CDR3 is 14 amino acids long. V lost 4 bases, J lost 4 bases, and 12 bases lay in between. The CDR3 sequence: CASSWSQGSDTQYF. DNA of the CDR3: TGTGCCAGCAGTTGGTCACAGGGCTCAGATACGCAGTATTTT.

This clonotype was counted at least ten times. The J gene is TRBJ2-5, the V gene TRBV7-2; D possibly matches TRBD1 or TRBD2 (5 bases each). The CDR3 length is 14 residues. Trimming took off 5 bases at V and 0 bases at J, with 10 bases between the two ends. Germline values: CDR1 SGHTA, CDR2 FQGNSA. CDR3 region: CASSRGANQETQYF. CDR3 sequence (DNA): TGTGCCAGCAGCAGGGGAGCGAACCAAGAGACCCAGTACTTC.

This clonotype was found many times. The chain joins TRBV7-8 to TRBJ1-5; TRBD1 matches 7 bases. V lost 2 bases and J lost 4; bases outside the gene matches: 11. Germline loops: CDR1 SGHVS, CDR2 FQNEAQ. CDR3 length: 17 amino acids. CDR3 protein: CASSLHFGTESNQPQHF. The CDR3 region has the DNA TGTGCCAGCAGCTTACATTTCGGGACAGAATCTAATCAGCCCCAGCATTTT.

Many counts were recorded for this clonotype. The chain joins TRBV20-1 to TRBJ2-1; D is unresolved. V gave up 1 base and J gave up 0 bases, with 10 bases separating them. The CDR3 has 15 amino acids. Germline values: CDR1 DFQATT, CDR2 SNEGSKA (reference sequence). The CDR3: CSARGVFSSYNEQFF. The CDR3 DNA reads as TGCAGTGCTAGAGGAGTCTTTAGCTCCTACAATGAGCAGTTCTTC.

As for this clonotype: A read error is possible here, since a much larger clone lies one base away. V gene TRBV6-5 combines with J gene TRBJ2-5; D call uncertain. CDR1 is MNHEY, CDR2 SVGAGI, per germline. Trimming removed 5 bases at V and 7 bases at J, with 14 bases between. The CDR3 consists of 13 residues. The CDR3 loop reads CASSHDFSGTQYF. DNA for the CDR3: TGTGCCAGCAGTCACGACTTTTCGGGGACCCAGTACTTC.

This clonotype was counted a single time. At one end the junction does not follow the germline gene, possibly because of a read error. This sequence joins TRBV6-2 or TRBV6-3 and TRBJ1-5; D gene uncertain. CDR3 length equals 14 residues. Germline V gene lookup returns CDR1 MNHEY and CDR2 SVGEGT. The CDR3 here is CASSFGISNQPPHF. CDR3 sequence (DNA): TGTGCCAGCAGTTTTGGGATTAGCAATCAGCCCCCGCATTTT.

The CDR3 loop reads CASSYPRAESHSNQPQHF. The CDR3 nucleotides are TGTGCCAGCAGTTACCCCAGGGCAGAATCTCATAGCAATCAGCCCCAGCATTTT. The rearrangement links TRBV6-2 or TRBV6-3 to TRBJ1-5; tentative D call: TRBD1 (5 bases). Germline-derived CDR1 and CDR2 are MNHEY and SVGEGT. The CDR3 loop spans 18 amino acids. V was cut by 2 bases and J by 0 bases, with 17 bases left in between.

The chain carries TRBV7-9 and TRBJ2-5, with 8 bases aligning to TRBD1. V shed 0 bases and J 5 bases; nucleotides not matched to a gene: 11. The length of the CDR3 is 17 residues. The V gene's germline CDR1 is SEHNR and CDR2 FQNEAQ (reference sequence). The CDR3 DNA reads TGTGCCAGCAGCTTAGCGCGGACAGGGAGTATTAGCGAGACCCAGTACTTC. It yields the protein CASSLARTGSISETQYF.